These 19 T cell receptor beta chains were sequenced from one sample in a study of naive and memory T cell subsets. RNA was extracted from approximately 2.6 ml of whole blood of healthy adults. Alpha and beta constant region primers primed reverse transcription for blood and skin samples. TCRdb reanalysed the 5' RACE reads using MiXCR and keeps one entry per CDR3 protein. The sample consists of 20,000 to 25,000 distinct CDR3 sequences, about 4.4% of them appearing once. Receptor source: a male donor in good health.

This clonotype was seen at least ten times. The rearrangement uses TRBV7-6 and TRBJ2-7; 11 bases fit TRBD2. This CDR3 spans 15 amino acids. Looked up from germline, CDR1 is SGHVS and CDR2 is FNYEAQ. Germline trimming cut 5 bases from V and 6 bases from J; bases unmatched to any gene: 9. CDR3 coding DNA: TGTGCCAGCAGCCCAACTAGCGGGAGAATTTCCGAGCAGTACTTC. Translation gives CASSPTSGRISEQYF.

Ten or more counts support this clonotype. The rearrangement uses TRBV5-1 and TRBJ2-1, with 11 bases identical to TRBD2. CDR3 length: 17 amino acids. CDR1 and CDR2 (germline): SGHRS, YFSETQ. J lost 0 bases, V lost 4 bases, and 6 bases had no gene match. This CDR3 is CASSASGGLSSYNEQFF. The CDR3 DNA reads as TGCGCCAGCAGCGCTAGCGGGGGGCTAAGCTCCTACAATGAGCAGTTCTTC. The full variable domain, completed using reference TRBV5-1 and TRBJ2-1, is KAGVTQTPRYLIKTRGQQVTLSCSPISGHRSVSWYQQTPGQGLQFLFEYFSETQRNKGNFPGRFSGRQFSNSRSEMNVSTLELGDSALYLCASSASGGLSSYNEQFFGPGTRLTVL.

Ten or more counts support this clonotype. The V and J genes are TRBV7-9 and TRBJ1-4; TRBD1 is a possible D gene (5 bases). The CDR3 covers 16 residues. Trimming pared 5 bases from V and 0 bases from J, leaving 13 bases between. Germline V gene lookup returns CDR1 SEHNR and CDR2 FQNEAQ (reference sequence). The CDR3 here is CASSRGTETTNEKLFF. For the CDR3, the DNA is TGTGCCAGCAGCCGTGGGACGGAGACAACTAATGAAAAACTGTTTTTT.

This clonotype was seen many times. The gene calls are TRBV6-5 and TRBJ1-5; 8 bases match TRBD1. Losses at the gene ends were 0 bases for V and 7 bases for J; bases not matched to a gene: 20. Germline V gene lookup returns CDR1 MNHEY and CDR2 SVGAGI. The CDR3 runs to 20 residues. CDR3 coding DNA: TGTGCCAGCAGTTACTCTTTCTCTCGGCAGGGGGCGATTTTGAGGCAGCCCCAGCATTTT. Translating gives CASSYSFSRQGAILRQPQHF.

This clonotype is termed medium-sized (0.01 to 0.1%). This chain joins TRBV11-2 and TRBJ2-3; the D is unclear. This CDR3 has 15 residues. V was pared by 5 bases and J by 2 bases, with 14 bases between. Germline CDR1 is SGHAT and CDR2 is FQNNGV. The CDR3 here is CASSVQVVLTDTQYF. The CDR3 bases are TGTGCCAGCAGCGTCCAGGTCGTGCTCACAGATACGCAGTATTTT.

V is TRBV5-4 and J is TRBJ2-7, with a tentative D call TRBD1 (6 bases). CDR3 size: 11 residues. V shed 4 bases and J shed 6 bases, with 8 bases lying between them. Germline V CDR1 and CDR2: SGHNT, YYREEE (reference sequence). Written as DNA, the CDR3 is TGTGCCAGCAGCCTGGGGGCCGAGCAGTACTTC. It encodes CASSLGAEQYF.

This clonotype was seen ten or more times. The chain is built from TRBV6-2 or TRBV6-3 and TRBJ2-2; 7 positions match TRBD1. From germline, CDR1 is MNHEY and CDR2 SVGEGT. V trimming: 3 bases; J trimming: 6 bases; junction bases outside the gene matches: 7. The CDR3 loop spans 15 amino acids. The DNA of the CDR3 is TGTGCCAGCAGTTATGGGACAGAGGGAGCCGGGGAGCTGTTTTTT. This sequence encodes CASSYGTEGAGELFF.

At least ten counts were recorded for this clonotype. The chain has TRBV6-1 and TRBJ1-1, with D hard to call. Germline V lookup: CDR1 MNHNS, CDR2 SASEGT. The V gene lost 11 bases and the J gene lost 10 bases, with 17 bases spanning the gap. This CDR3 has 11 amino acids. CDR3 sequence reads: CAEREMSAAFF. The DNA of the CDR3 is TGTGCCGAACGGGAGATGTCTGCAGCTTTCTTT.

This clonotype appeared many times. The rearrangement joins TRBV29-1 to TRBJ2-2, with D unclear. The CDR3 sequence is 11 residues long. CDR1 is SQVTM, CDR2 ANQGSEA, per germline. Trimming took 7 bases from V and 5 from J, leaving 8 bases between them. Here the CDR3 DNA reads TGCAGCGGCCAGATAACCGGGGAGCTGTTTTTT. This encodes CSGQITGELFF.

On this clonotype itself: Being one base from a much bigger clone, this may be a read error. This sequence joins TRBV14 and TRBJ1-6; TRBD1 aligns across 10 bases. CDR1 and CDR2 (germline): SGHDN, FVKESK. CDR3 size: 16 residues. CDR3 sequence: CASSPLTGGIRSPLNF. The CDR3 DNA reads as TGTGCCAGCAGCCCCTTGACAGGGGGCATTCGTTCACCCCTCAACTTT.

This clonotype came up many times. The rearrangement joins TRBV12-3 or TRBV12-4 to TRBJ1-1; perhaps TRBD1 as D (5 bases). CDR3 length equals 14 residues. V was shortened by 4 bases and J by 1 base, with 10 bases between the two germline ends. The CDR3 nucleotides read TGTGCCAGCAGTTATACTGGGGCGAACACTGAAGCTTTCTTT. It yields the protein CASSYTGANTEAFF.

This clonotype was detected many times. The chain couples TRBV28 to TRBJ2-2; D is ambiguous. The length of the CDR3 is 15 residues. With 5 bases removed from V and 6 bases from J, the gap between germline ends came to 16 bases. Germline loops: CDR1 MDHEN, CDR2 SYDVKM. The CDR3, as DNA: TGTGCCAGCAGTCACGGACCCCGCAAGGCCGGGGAGCTGTTTTTT. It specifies CASSHGPRKAGELFF.

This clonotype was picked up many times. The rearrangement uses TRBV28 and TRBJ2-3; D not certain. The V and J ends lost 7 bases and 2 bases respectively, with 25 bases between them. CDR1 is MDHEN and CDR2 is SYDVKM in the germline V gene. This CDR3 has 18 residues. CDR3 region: CASTDPWADSTFTDTQYF. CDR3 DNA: TGTGCCAGCACGGACCCGTGGGCGGATTCTACGTTCACAGATACGCAGTATTTT.

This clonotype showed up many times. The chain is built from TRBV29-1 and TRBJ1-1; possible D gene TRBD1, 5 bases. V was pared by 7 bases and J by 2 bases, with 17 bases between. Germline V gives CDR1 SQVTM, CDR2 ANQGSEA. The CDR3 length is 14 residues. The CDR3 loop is CSAARQLSNTEAFF. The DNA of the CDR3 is TGCAGCGCCGCAAGACAGTTAAGTAACACTGAAGCTTTCTTT.

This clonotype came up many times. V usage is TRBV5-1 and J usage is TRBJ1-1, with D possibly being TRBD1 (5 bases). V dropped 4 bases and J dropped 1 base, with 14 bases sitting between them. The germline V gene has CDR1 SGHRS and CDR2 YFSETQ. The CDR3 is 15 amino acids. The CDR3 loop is CASSPSTTANTEAFF. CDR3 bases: TGCGCCAGCAGCCCCTCTACGACAGCGAACACTGAAGCTTTCTTT. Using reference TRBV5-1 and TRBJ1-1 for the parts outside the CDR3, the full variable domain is KAGVTQTPRYLIKTRGQQVTLSCSPISGHRSVSWYQQTPGQGLQFLFEYFSETQRNKGNFPGRFSGRQFSNSRSEMNVSTLELGDSALYLCASSPSTTANTEAFFGQGTRLTVV.

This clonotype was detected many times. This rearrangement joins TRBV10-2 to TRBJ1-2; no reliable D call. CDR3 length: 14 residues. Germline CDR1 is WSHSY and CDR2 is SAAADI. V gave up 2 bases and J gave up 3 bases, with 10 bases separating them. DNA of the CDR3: TGCGCCAGCAGTGAGCACAGATCAGACTATGGCTACACCTTC. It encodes CASSEHRSDYGYTF.

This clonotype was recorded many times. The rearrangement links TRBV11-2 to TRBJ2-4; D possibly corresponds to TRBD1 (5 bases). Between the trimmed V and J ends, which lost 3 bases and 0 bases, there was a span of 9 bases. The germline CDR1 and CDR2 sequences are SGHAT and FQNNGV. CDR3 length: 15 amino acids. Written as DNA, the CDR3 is TGTGCCAGCAGCTTCGGACACGTAGCCAAAAACATTCAGTACTTC. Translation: CASSFGHVAKNIQYF. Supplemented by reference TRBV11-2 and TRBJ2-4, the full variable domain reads EAGVAQSPRYKIIEKRQSVAFWCNPISGHATLYWYQQILGQGPKLLIQFQNNGVVDDSQLPKDRFSAERLKGVDSTLKIQPAKLEDSAVYLCASSFGHVAKNIQYFGAGTRLSVL.

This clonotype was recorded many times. For the CDR3, the DNA is TGTGCCAGCACTCTAGCGGAAGGAGCCGGGGAGCTGTTTTTT. This encodes CASTLAEGAGELFF. The rearrangement uses TRBV11-2 and TRBJ2-2; 7 bases align to TRBD2. The V gene end was trimmed by 7 bases and the J gene end by 6 bases; junction bases not matched to a gene: 8. Germline assignment: CDR1 SGHAT and CDR2 FQNNGV. The CDR3 has 14 amino acids.

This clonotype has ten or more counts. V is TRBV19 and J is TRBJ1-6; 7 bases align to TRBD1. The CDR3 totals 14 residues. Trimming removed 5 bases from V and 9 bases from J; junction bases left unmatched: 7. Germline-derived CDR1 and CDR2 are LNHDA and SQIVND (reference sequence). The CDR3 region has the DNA TGTGCCAGTAGTCTCGGACAGGTCGGTTCACCCCTCCACTTT. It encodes CASSLGQVGSPLHF.